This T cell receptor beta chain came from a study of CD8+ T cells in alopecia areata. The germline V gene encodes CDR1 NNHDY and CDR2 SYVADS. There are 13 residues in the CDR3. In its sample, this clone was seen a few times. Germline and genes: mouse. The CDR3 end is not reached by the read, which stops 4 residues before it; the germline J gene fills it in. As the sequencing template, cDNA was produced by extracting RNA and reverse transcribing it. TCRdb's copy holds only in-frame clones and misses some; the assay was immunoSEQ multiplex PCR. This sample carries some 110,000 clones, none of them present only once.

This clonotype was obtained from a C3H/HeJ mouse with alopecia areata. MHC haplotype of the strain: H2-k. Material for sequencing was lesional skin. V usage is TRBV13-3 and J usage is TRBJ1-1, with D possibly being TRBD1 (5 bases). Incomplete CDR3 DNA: TGTGCCAGCAGTGATTATCCAGGGACA. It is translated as CASSDYPGT. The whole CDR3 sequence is CASSDYPGTEVFF.